A single sample gave rise to the 32 T cell receptor beta chains below, sequenced in a study of beta chain features in type 1 diabetes. Every bit of the isolated RNA underwent reverse transcription, so sequencing read expressed TCRB transcripts. Measured with immunoSEQ multiplex PCR; TCRdb has only the in-frame clones, and not every one. The data contain a few hundred thousand clones, around an eighth of them singletons. The sample was naive CD4+ T cells from blood. Every receptor here comes from a man younger than 35 in good health.

This sequence joins TRBV27 and TRBJ1-3, with a weak D call TRBD1 (6 bases). V was cut by 6 bases and J by 2 bases, with 11 bases left in between. The germline gives CDR1 MNHEY, CDR2 SMNVEV (reference sequence). The CDR3 totals 14 residues. The CDR3 DNA reads as TGTGCCAGCAGGGATCCAGGGGCTGGAAACACCATATATTTT. This codes for CASRDPGAGNTIYF.

This clone has more than one count but fewer than ten. The V and J genes are TRBV19 and TRBJ2-7; TRBD1 matches 8 bases. Germline values: CDR1 LNHDA, CDR2 SQIVND (reference sequence). The ends lost 3 bases at V and 3 bases at J; junction bases unmatched: 4. The CDR3 is 14 amino acids. The DNA of the CDR3 is TGTGCCAGTAGTATTGCACAGGGGGGCTACGAGCAGTACTTC. It is translated as CASSIAQGGYEQYF.

The sample holds a few counts of this clone. This rearrangement joins TRBV11-2 to TRBJ2-3, with 9 bases that match TRBD2. Germline V CDR1 and CDR2: SGHAT, FQNNGV. V shed 5 bases and J 6 bases; nucleotides not matched to a gene: 9. This CDR3 is 15 amino acids long. CDR3 DNA: TGTGCCAGCAGCGGGTCTAGCGGGAATCCGGATACGCAGTATTTT. Amino acid sequence: CASSGSSGNPDTQYF.

This clone showed up just a few times. The V call is TRBV11-2, the J call TRBJ1-1; D might be TRBD1 (5 bases). This CDR3 has 13 amino acids. Germline V gives CDR1 SGHAT, CDR2 FQNNGV. Trimming cost V 2 bases and J 1 base, with 5 bases left between them. CDR3 coding DNA: TGTGCCAGCAGCTTACAGGGGAACACTGAAGCTTTCTTT. Protein sequence: CASSLQGNTEAFF.

This clone was counted between two and nine times. The chain has TRBV19 and TRBJ1-5, with D unresolved. This CDR3 contains 15 residues. V dropped 6 bases and J dropped 3 bases, with 15 bases sitting between them. Germline loops: CDR1 LNHDA, CDR2 SQIVND (reference sequence). The CDR3: CASSIWAGNNQPQHF. The CDR3 coding sequence is TGTGCCAGTAGCATATGGGCGGGGAACAATCAGCCCCAGCATTTT. Complete variable domain (other parts from reference TRBV19 and TRBJ1-5): DGGITQSPKYLFRKEGQNVTLSCEQNLNHDAMYWYRQDPGQGLRLIYYSQIVNDFQKGDIAEGYSVSREKKESFPLTVTSAQKNPTAFYLCASSIWAGNNQPQHFGDGTRLSIL.

The gene calls are TRBV9 and TRBJ2-1; 9 nucleotides align to TRBD2. V was pared by 0 bases and J by 7 bases, with 5 bases of the junction left unmatched. The CDR3 covers 15 residues. The germline CDR1 and CDR2 sequences are SGDLS and YYNGEE. CDR3 loop: CASSVEAGGPNEQFF. In DNA form, the CDR3 reads TGTGCCAGCAGCGTAGAGGCGGGGGGGCCTAATGAGCAGTTCTTC.

This chain links TRBV6-6 with TRBJ2-3; 9 bases map to TRBD2. The length of the CDR3 is 14 residues. Germline assignment: CDR1 MNHNY and CDR2 SVGAGI (reference sequence). With 8 bases clipped from V and 2 bases from J, the junction kept 5 bases outside the gene matches. CDR3 nucleotides: TGTGCCAGCGGACGACTAGCGGACACAGATACGCAGTATTTT. Protein sequence: CASGRLADTDTQYF.

This chain connects TRBV11-2 to TRBJ2-7; D not resolved. This CDR3 contains 14 residues. V dropped 3 bases and J dropped 0 bases, with 9 bases sitting between them. In germline, CDR1 is SGHAT, CDR2 FQNNGV. The CDR3 nucleotides read TGTGCCAGCAGCTTCGAGCCTTACTCCTACGAGCAGTACTTC. Its protein product is CASSFEPYSYEQYF.

The rearrangement uses TRBV4-3 and TRBJ2-7; no clear D gene. Trimming pared 0 bases from V and 3 bases from J, leaving 6 bases between. The CDR3 sequence is 13 residues long. Germline V CDR1 and CDR2: LGHNA, YSLEER. CDR3 DNA: TGCGCCAGCAGCCAAGATGTCGGCTACGAGCAGTACTTC. Encoded protein: CASSQDVGYEQYF.

In this sample, this clone turned up a few times. The chain combines TRBV28 with TRBJ1-1, with 7 bases identical to TRBD1. Per the germline V gene, CDR1 is MDHEN and CDR2 is SYDVKM. This CDR3 region has 12 residues. The V gene end was trimmed by 8 bases and the J gene end by 3 bases; junction bases not matched to a gene: 3. CDR3 sequence reads: CASWDRHTEAFF. The CDR3 nucleotides are TGTGCCAGCTGGGACAGACACACTGAAGCTTTCTTT. Using reference TRBV28 and TRBJ1-1 for the parts outside the CDR3, the full variable domain is DVKVTQSSRYLVKRTGEKVFLECVQDMDHENMFWYRQDPGLGLRLIYFSYDVKMKEKGDIPEGYSVSREKKERFSLILESASTNQTSMYLCASWDRHTEAFFGQGTRLTVV.

The genes are TRBV10-3 and TRBJ2-2; TRBD2 aligns across 7 bases. Germline assignment: CDR1 ENHRY and CDR2 SYGVKD. The CDR3 totals 16 residues. Trimming at V came to 5 bases and at J to 3 bases, leaving 9 bases not matched to a gene. The DNA for the CDR3 is TGTGCCATCAGTTTTGGGACGGGACTACACACCGGGGAGCTGTTTTTT. Protein: CAISFGTGLHTGELFF.

V is TRBV6-1 and J is TRBJ2-3; the match to TRBD2 covers 8 bases. The V segment lost 8 bases and the J segment 0 bases; nucleotides outside the gene matches: 7. Germline V gene sequence: CDR1 MNHNS, CDR2 SASEGT. The CDR3 totals 15 residues. The CDR3 loop is CASARTSPSTDTQYF. The CDR3, as DNA: TGTGCCAGCGCCCGGACTAGCCCAAGCACAGATACGCAGTATTTT.

This clone was detected only a few times. This chain connects TRBV18 to TRBJ2-7, with D possibly being TRBD2 (6 bases). Per germline, CDR1 KGHSH and CDR2 LQKENI. The CDR3 spans 13 residues. V lost 2 bases to trimming and J lost 3 bases, with 8 bases between them. CDR3 coding DNA: TGTGCCAGCTCACCAGGCGGGGACTACGAGCAGTACTTC. This encodes CASSPGGDYEQYF. The variable domain in full, with the rest retrieved from reference TRBV18 and TRBJ2-7, is NAGVMQNPRHLVRRRGQEARLRCSPMKGHSHVYWYRQLPEEGLKFMVYLQKENIIDESGMPKERFSAEFPKEGPSILRIQQVVRGDSAAYFCASSPGGDYEQYFGPGTRLTVT.

This clone was detected a few times. V usage is TRBV5-6 and J usage is TRBJ1-4; maybe TRBD1 (5 bases). V gave up 4 bases and J gave up 5 bases, with 15 bases separating them. Germline assignment: CDR1 SGHDT and CDR2 YYEEEE. The CDR3 is 15 residues long. The DNA for the CDR3 is TGTGCCAGCAGCGCCCGACAGCTGACGAATGAAAAACTGTTTTTT. Translation: CASSARQLTNEKLFF.

V usage is TRBV5-1 and J usage is TRBJ2-7; 10 positions agree with TRBD2. This CDR3 is 15 amino acids long. The germline gives CDR1 SGHRS, CDR2 YFSETQ. The J segment lost 0 bases and the V segment lost 3 bases, leaving 3 bases of the junction unmatched. CDR3 residues: CASSSPSGSSYEQYF. The CDR3 region has the DNA TGCGCCAGCAGCTCCCCTAGCGGGAGCTCCTACGAGCAGTACTTC.

This clone was picked up a small number of times. The chain combines TRBV19 with TRBJ1-1; TRBD1 agrees at 9 bases. CDR3 length: 14 amino acids. Germline values: CDR1 LNHDA, CDR2 SQIVND (reference sequence). The J segment lost 5 bases and the V segment lost 6 bases, leaving 7 bases of the junction unmatched. CDR3 sequence (DNA): TGTGCCAGTAGATCACAGGGGGCAGGTACTGAAGCTTTCTTT. The encoded protein is CASRSQGAGTEAFF.

This CDR3 is CASRPSGSTDTQYF. In DNA form, the CDR3 reads TGTGCCAGCAGGCCATCGGGGAGCACAGATACGCAGTATTTT. The rearrangement uses TRBV9 and TRBJ2-3; tentatively, D is TRBD2 (5 bases). Germline V gene sequence: CDR1 SGDLS, CDR2 YYNGEE. V was cut by 5 bases and J by 0 bases, with 10 bases left in between. The CDR3 has 14 amino acids.

There are a few counts of this clone. The gene calls are TRBV28 and TRBJ1-1; tentative D call: TRBD1 (5 bases). The CDR3 is made up of 14 amino acids. Germline CDR1 is MDHEN and CDR2 is SYDVKM. Trimming took 5 bases from V and 3 from J, leaving 13 bases between them. CDR3 in amino acids: CASSALGQDTEAFF. The CDR3 DNA is TGTGCCAGCAGTGCCCTGGGGCAGGACACTGAAGCTTTCTTT.

The chain combines TRBV4-1 with TRBJ2-7; weak D call: TRBD2 (6 bases). Trimming cost V 6 bases and J 7 bases, with 22 bases left between them. Germline-derived CDR1 and CDR2 are MGHRA and YSYEKL. This CDR3 contains 15 residues. In DNA, the CDR3 is TGCGCCAGCAGTCGCCCGGGGGATCGGTCGAGGGAGCAGTACTTC. This encodes CASSRPGDRSREQYF.

The gene calls are TRBV5-8 and TRBJ2-1; no definite D call. The CDR3 runs to 15 residues. Trimming stripped 3 bases from V and 8 bases from J, with 18 bases between. Germline CDR1 SGHTS, CDR2 YDEGEE. This CDR3 reads CASSSEHVRGDEQFF. The CDR3 nucleotides are TGTGCCAGCAGCTCCGAACATGTTAGAGGCGATGAGCAGTTCTTC.

This clone was seen more than once but under ten times. This chain connects TRBV9 to TRBJ2-3; 8 bases agree with TRBD1. The CDR3 has 14 residues. V was clipped by 4 bases and J by 4 bases; unmatched bases: 5. Germline CDR1 reads SGDLS; CDR2 reads YYNGEE. Here the CDR3 DNA reads TGTGCCAGCAGCACCAGGACAGGGCCAGATACGCAGTATTTT. It encodes CASSTRTGPDTQYF.

The rearrangement uses TRBV9 and TRBJ1-1; D is unresolved. The CDR3 is 14 residues long. Trimming took 3 bases from V and 4 from J, leaving 13 bases between them. CDR1 is SGDLS, CDR2 YYNGEE, per germline. The CDR3 here is CASSAEGRVTEAFF. For the CDR3, the DNA is TGTGCCAGCAGCGCCGAGGGCCGGGTCACTGAAGCTTTCTTT.

This clone was counted only a few times. The V call is TRBV27, the J call TRBJ2-7, with D maybe TRBD1 (5 bases). The CDR3 extends over 13 amino acids. V was shortened by 7 bases and J by 5 bases, with 15 bases between the two germline ends. From germline, CDR1 is MNHEY and CDR2 SMNVEV (reference sequence). The CDR3 here is CASIGRGFDEQYF. The CDR3 DNA follows: TGTGCCAGCATAGGAAGGGGTTTCGACGAGCAGTACTTC.

This clone showed up just a few times. V and J are TRBV29-1 and TRBJ1-2; D is undetermined. The CDR3 is 12 residues long. Germline CDR1 SQVTM, CDR2 ANQGSEA. V dropped 4 bases and J dropped 4 bases, with 10 bases sitting between them. The CDR3 DNA reads as TGCAGCGTTGTCAGAGGCCTCTATGGCTACACCTTC. Its protein is CSVVRGLYGYTF.

The chain carries TRBV7-2 and TRBJ2-5; D remains ambiguous. The CDR3 has 12 residues. The germline gives CDR1 SGHTA, CDR2 FQGNSA. V was cut by 0 bases and J by 5 bases, with 4 bases left in between. The CDR3 here is CASSLAYETQYF. The CDR3 DNA reads TGTGCCAGCAGCTTAGCGTATGAGACCCAGTACTTC.

This clone was found a few times. The chain employs TRBV25-1 and TRBJ2-1; D is possibly TRBD2 (5 bases). Trimming cost V 11 bases and J 0 bases, with 17 bases left between them. The CDR3 extends over 15 amino acids. CDR1 is MGHDK, CDR2 SYGVNS, per germline. CDR3 nucleotide sequence: TGTGCCGTAAACGGGGTTCAGAGCTCCTACAATGAGCAGTTCTTC. Translating it yields CAVNGVQSSYNEQFF.

The chain carries TRBV19 and TRBJ2-5; possible D gene TRBD1, 6 bases. V dropped 5 bases and J dropped 3 bases, with 16 bases sitting between them. The CDR3 contains 15 residues. The germline V gene has CDR1 LNHDA and CDR2 SQIVND (reference sequence). The CDR3 nucleotides are TGTGCCAGTAGTGGCTCGACCGGGACAAAAGAGACCCAGTACTTC. Translation gives CASSGSTGTKETQYF.

This clone showed up just a few times. CDR3 bases: TGTGCCAGCAGACCGGGACTAGCGGGAGGATGGGACGGGGAGCTGTTTTTT. It translates to CASRPGLAGGWDGELFF. The chain recombines TRBV9 with TRBJ2-2, with 15 bases lining up with TRBD2. This CDR3 has 17 residues. V lost 5 bases and J lost 7; bases outside the gene matches: 9. Germline V gene lookup returns CDR1 SGDLS and CDR2 YYNGEE. The full variable domain, with the rest looked up from reference TRBV9 and TRBJ2-2, is DSGVTQTPKHLITATGQRVTLRCSPRSGDLSVYWYQQSLDQGLQFLIQYYNGEERAKGNILERFSAQQFPDLHSELNLSSLELGDSALYFCASRPGLAGGWDGELFFGEGSRLTVL.

This clone was seen only a few times. CDR3 sequence (DNA): TGTGCCAGCAGCCATACAGGCACGTTCTCTGGGGCCAACGTCCTGACTTTC. It yields the protein CASSHTGTFSGANVLTF. J is TRBJ2-6 and V is TRBV5-6; D is perhaps TRBD1 (5 bases). Trimming took 4 bases from V and 0 from J, leaving 14 bases between them. The CDR3 totals 17 residues. Germline-derived CDR1 and CDR2 are SGHDT and YYEEEE.

This chain links TRBV10-3 with TRBJ1-2; 7 nucleotides line up with TRBD1. Germline lookup yields CDR1 ENHRY and CDR2 SYGVKD. The V segment lost 10 bases and the J segment 3 bases; nucleotides outside the gene matches: 5. This CDR3 region has 12 residues. The CDR3 is CATRQGDYGYTF. CDR3 bases: TGTGCCACCAGACAGGGAGACTATGGCTACACCTTC.

This rearrangement joins TRBV19 to TRBJ1-6; a weak D match, TRBD1 (5 bases). Germline assignment: CDR1 LNHDA and CDR2 SQIVND (reference sequence). Deletions cut 6 bases from V and 7 bases from J, with 13 bases between. The CDR3 sequence is 14 residues long. The CDR3 spells CASRQDGRNSPLHF. CDR3 DNA sequence: TGTGCCAGTAGACAGGACGGCAGGAATTCACCCCTCCACTTT.

This clone came up a few times. The CDR3 is CASSQGGLQVVYNEQFF. CDR3 nucleotide sequence: TGCGCCAGCAGCCAAGGAGGACTGCAGGTGGTATACAATGAGCAGTTCTTC. The chain carries TRBV4-1 and TRBJ2-1, with D perhaps matching TRBD2 (5 bases). Germline CDR1 is MGHRA and CDR2 is YSYEKL. V was clipped by 1 base and J by 4 bases, with 17 bases between them. This CDR3 spans 17 amino acids.